This entry lists 12 T cell receptor beta chains sequenced from one sample in a study of spatial heterogeneity in lung cancer. Each CDR3 protein gets one entry after TCRdb re-called the 5' RACE reads with MiXCR. The table lists roughly 2,700 distinct CDR3 sequences, roughly 30% of them singletons, with approximately 69% in the top ten. Time point meaning: sample taken at primary tumor resection. No cell sorting; template was whole RNA from tumor, lung tissue or PBMC. This material consisted of PBMCs, taken at surgery. The receptor set was obtained from a male donor with early-stage non-small cell lung cancer.

The chain carries TRBV30 and TRBJ2-2; 8 positions match TRBD1. The CDR3 extends over 14 amino acids. Germline CDR1 and CDR2: GTSNPN and SVGIG (reference sequence). After removal of 7 bases from V and 2 bases from J, the junction contained 6 bases not matched to a gene. The DNA for the CDR3 is TGTGCCTTCGGGGGACAGGCTAACACCGGGGAGCTGTTTTTT. Encoded protein: CAFGGQANTGELFF. Based on the CDR3 plus reference TRBV30 and TRBJ2-2, the full variable domain is SQTIHQWPATLVQPVGSPLSLECTVEGTSNPNLYWYRQAAGRGLQLLFYSVGIGQISSEVPQNLSASRPQDRQFILSSKKLLLSDSGFYLCAFGGQANTGELFFGEGSRLTVL.

The rearrangement joins TRBV27 to TRBJ2-3; D gene unclear. In germline, CDR1 is MNHEY, CDR2 SMNVEV (reference sequence). V was shortened by 7 bases and J by 3 bases, with 11 bases between the two germline ends. This CDR3 is built from 13 residues. CDR3 coding DNA: TGTGCCAGCAAACCCCTGGGGACAGATACGCAGTATTTT. It encodes CASKPLGTDTQYF.

J is TRBJ1-1 and V is TRBV2; D unclear. V was clipped by 4 bases and J by 5 bases, with 11 bases between them. The CDR3 is 13 residues long. Germline-derived CDR1 and CDR2 are SNHLY and FYNNEI. CDR3 DNA sequence: TGTGCCAGCAGTGGCGGGCCCGCAACTGAAGCTTTCTTT. Residues: CASSGGPATEAFF.

There are a few counts of this clonotype. For the CDR3, the DNA is TGTGCCAGCAGTTTAAGGGGAGTCGGCATTCAGTACTTC. This encodes CASSLRGVGIQYF. The chain combines TRBV12-3 or TRBV12-4 with TRBJ2-4; the D gene could be TRBD1 or TRBD2 (5 bases each). This CDR3 has 13 residues. The germline V and J ends were trimmed by 2 bases and 9 bases, with 11 bases remaining between them.

This chain connects TRBV29-1 to TRBJ2-5; 9 bases match TRBD1. CDR1 is SQVTM and CDR2 is ANQGSEA in the germline V gene. Trimming removed 7 bases from V and 4 bases from J; junction bases left unmatched: 10. The CDR3 totals 14 residues. CDR3: CSAILSDRGETQYF. The CDR3 nucleotides are TGCAGCGCCATCCTATCGGACAGGGGAGAGACCCAGTACTTC.

This clonotype was detected a few times. The chain joins TRBV13 to TRBJ2-5, with no clear D. V was cut by 1 base and J by 1 base, with 7 bases left in between. This CDR3 comprises 14 residues. Per the germline V gene, CDR1 is PRHDT and CDR2 is FYEKMQ (reference sequence). The CDR3 DNA sequence: TGTGCCAGCAGCTTAGAAGGCAGCCAAGAGACCCAGTACTTC. Its protein product is CASSLEGSQETQYF.

The CDR3 nucleotides are TGCGCCAGCAGCCAAGTGGACTCTGGGCTATACAATGAGCAGTTCTTC. Its translation is CASSQVDSGLYNEQFF. V gene TRBV4-1 combines with J gene TRBJ2-1; TRBD2 might be the D (5 bases). The CDR3 runs to 16 residues. Germline CDR1 reads MGHRA; CDR2 reads YSYEKL. Trimming removed 1 base at V and 4 bases at J, with 14 bases between.

The chain uses TRBV28 and TRBJ2-3; 9 bases line up with TRBD1. The germline CDR1 and CDR2 sequences are MDHEN and SYDVKM. V dropped 2 bases and J dropped 5; count of bases not matched to a gene: 5. CDR3 length: 15 residues. The CDR3 nucleotides read TGTGCCAGCAGTTTACCAGGGACAGGGCGAGATACGCAGTATTTT. Translating gives CASSLPGTGRDTQYF.

This clonotype is categorized as medium-sized. This rearrangement joins TRBV11-2 to TRBJ2-1, with 9 bases aligning to TRBD2. The CDR3 is 18 amino acids. With 0 bases clipped from V and 1 base from J, the junction kept 7 bases outside the gene matches. Germline loops: CDR1 SGHAT, CDR2 FQNNGV. This chain's CDR3 is CASSLEGASGISYNEQFF. CDR3 DNA: TGTGCCAGCAGCTTAGAAGGGGCTAGCGGGATATCCTACAATGAGCAGTTCTTC.

The chain carries TRBV6-5 and TRBJ2-1; possible D gene TRBD2, 5 bases. From germline, CDR1 is MNHEY and CDR2 SVGAGI. V shed 6 bases and J shed 3 bases, with 15 bases lying between them. CDR3 length equals 15 residues. CDR3 amino acids: CASSRASSLYNEQFF. In DNA form, the CDR3 reads TGTGCCAGCAGCCGAGCTAGCTCCCTCTACAATGAGCAGTTCTTC.

This chain uses TRBV11-2 with TRBJ2-2; TRBD2 agrees at 11 bases. Per the germline V gene, CDR1 is SGHAT and CDR2 is FQNNGV. The V gene end was trimmed by 1 base and the J gene end by 1 base; junction bases not matched to a gene: 20. The CDR3 is made up of 23 amino acids. The CDR3 is CASSLALLLSGRALKMNTGELFF. In nucleotides, the CDR3 is TGTGCCAGCAGCTTAGCCCTATTGCTTAGCGGGAGGGCCCTGAAGATGAACACCGGGGAGCTGTTTTTT.

This clonotype was observed many times. The DNA for the CDR3 is TGTGCCAGCAGGTCTCGTTTAGCGGGGCGAGGGAGAGAGACCCAGTACTTC. Amino acid sequence: CASRSRLAGRGRETQYF. V is TRBV6-5 and J is TRBJ2-5, with TRBD2 matching over 8 bases. V shed 6 bases, J shed 4 bases, and the junction held 16 bases outside the gene matches. Germline CDR1 is MNHEY and CDR2 is SVGAGI. The CDR3 totals 17 residues.